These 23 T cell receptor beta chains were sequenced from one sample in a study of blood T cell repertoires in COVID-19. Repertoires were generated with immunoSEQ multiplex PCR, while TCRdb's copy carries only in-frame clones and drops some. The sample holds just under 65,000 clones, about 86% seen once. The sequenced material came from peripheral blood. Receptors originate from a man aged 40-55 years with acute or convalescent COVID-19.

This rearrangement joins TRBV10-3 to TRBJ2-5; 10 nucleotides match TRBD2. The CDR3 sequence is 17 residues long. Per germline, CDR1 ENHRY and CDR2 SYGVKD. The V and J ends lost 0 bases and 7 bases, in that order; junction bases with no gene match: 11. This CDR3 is CAISESGTSEVRGTQYF. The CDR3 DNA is TGTGCCATCAGTGAGTCTGGGACTAGCGAGGTTCGGGGGACCCAGTACTTC.

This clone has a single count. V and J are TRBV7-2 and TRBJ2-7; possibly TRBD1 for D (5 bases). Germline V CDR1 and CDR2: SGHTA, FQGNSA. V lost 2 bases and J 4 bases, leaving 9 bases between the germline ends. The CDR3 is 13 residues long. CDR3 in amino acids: CASSLFTGYEQYF. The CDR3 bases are TGTGCCAGCAGCTTATTTACAGGATACGAGCAGTACTTC.

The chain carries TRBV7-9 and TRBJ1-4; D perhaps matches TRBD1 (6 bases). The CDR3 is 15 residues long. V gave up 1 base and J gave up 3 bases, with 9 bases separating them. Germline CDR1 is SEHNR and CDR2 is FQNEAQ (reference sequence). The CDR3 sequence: CASSLGGGSNEKLFF. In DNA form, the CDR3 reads TGTGCCAGCAGCTTAGGAGGGGGATCTAATGAAAAACTGTTTTTT.

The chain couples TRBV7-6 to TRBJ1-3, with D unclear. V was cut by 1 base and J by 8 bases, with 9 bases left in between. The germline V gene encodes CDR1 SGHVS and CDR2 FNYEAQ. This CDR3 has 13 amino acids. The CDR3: CASSLDGGDTIYF. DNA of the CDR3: TGTGCCAGCAGCTTAGATGGCGGGGACACCATATATTTT.

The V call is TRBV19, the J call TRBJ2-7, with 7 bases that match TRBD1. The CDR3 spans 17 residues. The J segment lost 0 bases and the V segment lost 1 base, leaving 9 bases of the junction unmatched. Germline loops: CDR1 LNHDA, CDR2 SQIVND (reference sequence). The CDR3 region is CASSIVSGTASSYEQYF. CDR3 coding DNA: TGTGCCAGTAGTATAGTTTCGGGGACAGCGAGCTCCTACGAGCAGTACTTC.

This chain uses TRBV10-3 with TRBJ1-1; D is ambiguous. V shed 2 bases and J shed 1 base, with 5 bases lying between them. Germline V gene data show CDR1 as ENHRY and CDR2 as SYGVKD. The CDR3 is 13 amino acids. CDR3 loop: CAISERENTEAFF. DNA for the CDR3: TGTGCCATCAGTGAGCGGGAGAACACTGAAGCTTTCTTT.

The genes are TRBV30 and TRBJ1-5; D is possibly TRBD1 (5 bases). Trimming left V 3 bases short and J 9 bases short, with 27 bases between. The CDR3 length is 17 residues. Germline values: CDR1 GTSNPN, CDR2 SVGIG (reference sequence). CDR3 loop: CAWSQGTSSLMGGPQHF. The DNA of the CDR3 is TGTGCCTGGAGCCAGGGTACCTCCTCTCTAATGGGGGGGCCCCAGCATTTT.

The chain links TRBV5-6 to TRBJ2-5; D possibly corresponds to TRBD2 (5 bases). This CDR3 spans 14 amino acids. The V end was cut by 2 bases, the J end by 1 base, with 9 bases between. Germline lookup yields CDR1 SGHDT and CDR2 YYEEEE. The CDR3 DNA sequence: TGTGCCAGCAGCTTAGGAGGACTCCAAGAGACCCAGTACTTC. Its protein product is CASSLGGLQETQYF.

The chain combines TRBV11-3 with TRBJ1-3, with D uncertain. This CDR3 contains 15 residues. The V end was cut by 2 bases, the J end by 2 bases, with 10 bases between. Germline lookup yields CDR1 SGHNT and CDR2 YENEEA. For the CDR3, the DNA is TGTGCCAGCAGCTTAAGTAGCGCACCTGGAAACACCATATATTTT. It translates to CASSLSSAPGNTIYF.

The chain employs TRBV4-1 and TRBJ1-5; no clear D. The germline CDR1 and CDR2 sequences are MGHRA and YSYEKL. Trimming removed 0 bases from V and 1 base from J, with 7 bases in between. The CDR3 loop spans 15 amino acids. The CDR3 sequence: CASSQEWESNQPQHF. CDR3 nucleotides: TGCGCCAGCAGCCAAGAATGGGAGAGCAATCAGCCCCAGCATTTT.

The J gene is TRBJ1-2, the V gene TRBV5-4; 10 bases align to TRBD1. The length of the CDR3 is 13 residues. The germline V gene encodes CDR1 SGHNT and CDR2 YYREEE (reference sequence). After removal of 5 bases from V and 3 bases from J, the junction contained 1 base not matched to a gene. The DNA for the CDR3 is TGTGCCAGCAGTGGGACAGGGGACTATGGCTACACCTTC. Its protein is CASSGTGDYGYTF.

Here the CDR3 DNA reads TGTGCCACCAGTGATTCACAGGCCTACGGGCAGCCCCAGCATTTT. Protein sequence: CATSDSQAYGQPQHF. The genes are TRBV24-1 and TRBJ1-5; D perhaps matches TRBD1 (5 bases). Trimming left V 2 bases short and J 7 bases short, with 14 bases between. Germline V CDR1 and CDR2: KGHDR, SFDVKD. The CDR3 loop spans 15 amino acids.

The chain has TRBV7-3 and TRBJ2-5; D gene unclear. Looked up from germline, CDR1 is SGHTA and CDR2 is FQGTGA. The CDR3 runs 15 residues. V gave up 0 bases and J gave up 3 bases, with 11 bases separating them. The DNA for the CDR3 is TGTGCCAGCAGCTTAACTGGTGGCACCAAAGAGACCCAGTACTTC. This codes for CASSLTGGTKETQYF.

The CDR3 sequence: CASSIRQGFETEAFF. CDR3 in DNA: TGTGCCAGTAGTATAAGACAGGGGTTCGAGACTGAAGCTTTCTTT. The chain carries TRBV19 and TRBJ1-1; 8 nucleotides agree with TRBD1. V dropped 2 bases and J dropped 5; count of bases not matched to a gene: 7. CDR3 size: 15 residues. Germline V gene data show CDR1 as LNHDA and CDR2 as SQIVND (reference sequence).

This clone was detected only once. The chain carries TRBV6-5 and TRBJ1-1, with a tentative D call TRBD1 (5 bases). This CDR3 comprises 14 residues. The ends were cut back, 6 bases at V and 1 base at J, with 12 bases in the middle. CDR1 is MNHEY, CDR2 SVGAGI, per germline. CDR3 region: CASRAGAGNTEAFF. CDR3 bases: TGTGCCAGCAGGGCTGGGGCAGGGAACACTGAAGCTTTCTTT.

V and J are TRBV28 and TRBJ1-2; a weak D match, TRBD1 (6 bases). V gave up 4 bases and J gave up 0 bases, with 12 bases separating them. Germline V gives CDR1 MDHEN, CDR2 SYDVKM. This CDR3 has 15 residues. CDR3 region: CASSSGDISNYGYTF. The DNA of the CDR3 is TGTGCCAGCAGTTCTGGGGACATCTCTAACTATGGCTACACCTTC.

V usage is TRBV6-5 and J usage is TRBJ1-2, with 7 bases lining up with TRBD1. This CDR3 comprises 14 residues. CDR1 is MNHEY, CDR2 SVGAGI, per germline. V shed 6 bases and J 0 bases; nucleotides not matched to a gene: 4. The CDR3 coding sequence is TGTGCCAGCAGACAACAGGGGACTAACTATGGCTACACCTTC. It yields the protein CASRQQGTNYGYTF.

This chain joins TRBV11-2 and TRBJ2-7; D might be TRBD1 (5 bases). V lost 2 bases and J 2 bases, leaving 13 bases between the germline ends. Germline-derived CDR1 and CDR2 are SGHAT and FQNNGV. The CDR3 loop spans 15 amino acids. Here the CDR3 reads CASSLIRGLPYEQYF. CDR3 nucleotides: TGTGCCAGCAGCTTAATAAGGGGCCTACCCTACGAGCAGTACTTC.

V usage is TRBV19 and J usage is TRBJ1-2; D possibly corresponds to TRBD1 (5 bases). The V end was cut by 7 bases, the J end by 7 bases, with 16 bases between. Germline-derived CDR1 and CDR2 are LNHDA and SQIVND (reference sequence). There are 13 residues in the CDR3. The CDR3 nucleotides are TGTGCCAGTACCTCGGCGGGACTAGGTGGCTACACCTTC. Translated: CASTSAGLGGYTF.

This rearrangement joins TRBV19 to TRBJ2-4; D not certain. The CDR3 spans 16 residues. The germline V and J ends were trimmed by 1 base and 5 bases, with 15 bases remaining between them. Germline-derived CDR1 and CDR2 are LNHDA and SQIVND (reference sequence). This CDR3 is CASSIGPGPPQNIQYF. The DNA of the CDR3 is TGTGCCAGTAGTATAGGTCCAGGCCCACCCCAAAACATTCAGTACTTC.

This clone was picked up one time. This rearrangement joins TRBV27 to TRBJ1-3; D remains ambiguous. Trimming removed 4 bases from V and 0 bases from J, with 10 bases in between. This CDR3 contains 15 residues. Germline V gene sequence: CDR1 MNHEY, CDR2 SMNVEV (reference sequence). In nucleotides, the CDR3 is TGTGCCAGCAGTTCCTCGGGGAGCTCTGGAAACACCATATATTTT. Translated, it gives CASSSSGSSGNTIYF.

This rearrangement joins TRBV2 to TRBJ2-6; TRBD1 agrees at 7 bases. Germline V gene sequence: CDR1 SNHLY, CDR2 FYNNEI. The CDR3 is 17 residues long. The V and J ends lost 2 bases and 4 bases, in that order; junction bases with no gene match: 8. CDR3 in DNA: TGTGCCAGCAGTGAAACAGGGGCGTCATCGGGGGCCAACGTCCTGACTTTC. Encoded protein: CASSETGASSGANVLTF.

The CDR3 region is CASSLPGGPDTQYF. CDR3 sequence (DNA): TGTGCCAGCTCACTTCCAGGGGGGCCAGATACGCAGTATTTT. This sequence joins TRBV18 and TRBJ2-3, with D maybe TRBD1 (7 bases). The length of the CDR3 is 14 residues. Deletions cut 4 bases from V and 4 bases from J, with 12 bases between. In germline, CDR1 is KGHSH, CDR2 LQKENI.